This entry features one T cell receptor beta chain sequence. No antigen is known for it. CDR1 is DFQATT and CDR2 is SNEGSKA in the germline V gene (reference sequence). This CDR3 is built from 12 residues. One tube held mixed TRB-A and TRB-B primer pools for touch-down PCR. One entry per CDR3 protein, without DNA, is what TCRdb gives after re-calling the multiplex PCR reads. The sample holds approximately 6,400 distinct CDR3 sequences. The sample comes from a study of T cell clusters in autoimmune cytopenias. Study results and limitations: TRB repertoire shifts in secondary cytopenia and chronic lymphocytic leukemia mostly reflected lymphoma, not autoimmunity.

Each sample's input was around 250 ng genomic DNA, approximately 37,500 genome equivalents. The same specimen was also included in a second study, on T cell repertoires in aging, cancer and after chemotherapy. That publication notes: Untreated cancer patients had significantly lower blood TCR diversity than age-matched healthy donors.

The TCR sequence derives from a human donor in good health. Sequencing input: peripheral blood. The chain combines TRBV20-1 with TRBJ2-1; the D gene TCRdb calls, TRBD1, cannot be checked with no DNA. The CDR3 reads CSAGGPANEQFF.